This is a list of T cell receptor beta chains from one sample in a study of T-cell memory formation after mild COVID-19. TCRdb reprocessed the 5' RACE reads with MiXCR, giving one entry per CDR3 protein. Among approximately 430,000 distinct CDR3 sequences listed, around 22% were seen once. What was sequenced was PBMCs or a T cell subset sorted from them (not recorded which). Receptors originate from an adult woman who had mild COVID-19 (a few samples of this study predate the infection). Cell type and time point are not known. Both conserved end residues are part of each CDR3. A D gene is named only where the DNA matches it firmly. The size field is filled for only some rows; it gives once, few, many or a size class.

v_call	clone_size	d_call	j_call	cdr3_aa	cdr3_nt
TRBV20-1	-	-	TRBJ2-3	CSATPGQALDTQYF	TGCAGTGCTACCCCTGGACAAGCGTTAGATACGCAGTATTTT
TRBV3-1	-	TRBD1	TRBJ1-1	CASSQGDRGLSNTEAFF	TGTGCCAGCAGCCAAGGAGACAGGGGGCTATCGAACACTGAAGCTTTCTTT
TRBV20-1	-	-	TRBJ2-3	CSGGVSTDTQYF	TGCAGTGGGGGAGTTAGCACAGATACGCAGTATTTT
TRBV20-1	few	-	TRBJ1-1	CSARRMPEAFF	TGCAGTGCTAGACGAATGCCTGAAGCTTTCTTT
TRBV4-1	few	-	TRBJ2-1	CASSHSGRHEQFF	TGCGCCAGCAGCCACTCTGGGAGACATGAGCAGTTCTTC
TRBV4-3	many	-	TRBJ2-5	CASSQEGQAGTQYF	TGCGCCAGCAGCCAAGAAGGTCAAGCTGGGACCCAGTACTTC
TRBV7-9	-	TRBD2	TRBJ2-2	CASSKAWGSGFANTGELFF	TGTGCCAGCAGCAAAGCCTGGGGTAGCGGGTTTGCGAACACCGGGGAGCTGTTTTTT
TRBV7-2	few	-	TRBJ2-7	CASSLAGRYYEQYF	TGTGCCAGCAGCTTAGCGGGCAGGTACTACGAGCAGTACTTC
TRBV14	-	-	TRBJ2-7	CASSPGGQLMFYEQYF	TGTGCCAGCAGCCCGGGTGGACAGCTAATGTTCTACGAGCAGTACTTC
TRBV20-1	many	-	TRBJ1-5	CSARDLGGSNQPQHF	TGCAGTGCTAGAGATCTTGGGGGTTCCAATCAGCCCCAGCATTTT
TRBV6-5	few	-	TRBJ2-1	CATLSLRGFGEQFF	TGTGCCACCTTGTCGTTAAGGGGGTTCGGTGAGCAGTTCTTC
TRBV7-9	-	-	TRBJ2-3	CASSVTSLLDTDTQYF	TGTGCCAGCAGCGTGACTTCTTTACTAGACACAGATACGCAGTATTTT
TRBV12-3/TRBV12-4	-	TRBD2	TRBJ2-1	CASSALGGRAVESYNEQFF	TGTGCCAGCAGTGCCCTAGGCGGGAGGGCAGTAGAGTCCTACAATGAGCAGTTCTTC
TRBV5-8	many	TRBD2	TRBJ2-1	CASSLRTSGGAFSYNEQFF	TGTGCCAGCAGCTTGCGTACTAGCGGGGGGGCCTTCTCCTACAATGAGCAGTTCTTC
TRBV10-3	few	-	TRBJ1-5	CATSQQGPDQPQHF	TGTGCCACCTCACAGCAGGGCCCTGATCAGCCCCAGCATTTT
TRBV29-1	-	TRBD1	TRBJ2-7	CSALGQGSYEQYF	TGCAGCGCGCTGGGACAGGGATCCTACGAGCAGTACTTC
TRBV29-1	-	TRBD1	TRBJ1-1	CSVSQGAAFF	TGCAGCGTATCACAGGGGGCAGCTTTCTTT
TRBV29-1	-	-	TRBJ2-7	CSVDGEDNTYEQYF	TGCAGCGTTGACGGAGAGGATAATACCTACGAGCAGTACTTC
TRBV6-5	few	-	TRBJ2-7	CASSKLRGRYEQYF	TGTGCCAGCAGTAAACTCCGCGGCCGCTACGAGCAGTACTTC
TRBV4-3	-	-	TRBJ2-7	CASSQDPGIRSYEQYF	TGCGCCAGCAGCCAAGATCCGGGGATCCGCTCCTACGAGCAGTACTTC
TRBV30	-	TRBD1	TRBJ2-7	CAWCTGTGGHEQYF	TGTGCCTGGTGCACCGGGACAGGGGGCCACGAGCAGTACTTC
TRBV4-3	many	TRBD1	TRBJ2-3	CASSLGTGGPLITDTQYF	TGCGCCAGCAGCCTAGGGACAGGGGGCCCCCTCATCACAGATACGCAGTATTTT
TRBV5-1	-	TRBD1	TRBJ1-1	CASSLAGVRGLRVNTEAFF	TGCGCCAGCAGCTTGGCCGGAGTCAGGGGGCTCCGCGTTAACACTGAAGCTTTCTTT
TRBV18	-	-	TRBJ2-7	CASSPSAGVYEQYF	TGTGCCAGCTCACCCTCGGCAGGAGTCTACGAGCAGTACTTC
TRBV29-1	once	-	TRBJ2-3	CSVVPPRNADTQYF	TGCAGCGTTGTACCCCCAAGGAATGCAGATACGCAGTATTTT